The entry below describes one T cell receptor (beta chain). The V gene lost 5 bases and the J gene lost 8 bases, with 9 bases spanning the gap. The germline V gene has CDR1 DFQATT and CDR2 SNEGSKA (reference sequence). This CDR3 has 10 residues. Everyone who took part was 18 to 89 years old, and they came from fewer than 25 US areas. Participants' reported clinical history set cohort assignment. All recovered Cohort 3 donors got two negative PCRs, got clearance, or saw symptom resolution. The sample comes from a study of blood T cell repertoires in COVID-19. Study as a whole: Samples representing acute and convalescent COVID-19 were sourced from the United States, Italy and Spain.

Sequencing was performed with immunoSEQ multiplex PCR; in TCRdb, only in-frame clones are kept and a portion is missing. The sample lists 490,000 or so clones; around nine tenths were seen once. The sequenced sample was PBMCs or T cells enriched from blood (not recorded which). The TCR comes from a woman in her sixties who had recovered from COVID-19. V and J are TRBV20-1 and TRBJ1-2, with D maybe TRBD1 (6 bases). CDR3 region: CSALQGGYTF. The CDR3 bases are TGCAGTGCTCTACAGGGAGGCTACACCTTC.